Sequencing of this T cell receptor (beta chain) was carried out in a study of T cell responses to AZD1222 COVID-19 vaccine. Libraries were prepared by immunoSEQ multiplex PCR; TCRdb keeps only in-frame clonotypes and omits some of them. The data hold approximately 140,000 clones, with 80% to 95% observed a single time. This CDR3 comprises 15 residues. The junction had 6 bases not matched to a gene; V was cut back by 5 bases and J by 6 bases. The germline V gene has CDR1 SGHAT and CDR2 FQNNGV. The V and J genes are TRBV11-2 and TRBJ1-4, with 10 bases matching TRBD1. The sequencing here drew on peripheral blood, taken 28 days after the second AZD1222 dose. The receptor was isolated from an adult who received the AZD1222 COVID-19 vaccine. The CDR3 nucleotides read TGTGCCAGCAGCAGACAGGGGGCAGGGGATGAAAAACTGTTTTTT. Encoded protein: CASSRQGAGDEKLFF.